One sample yielded the 14 T cell receptor beta chains listed below, sequenced in a study of blood T cell repertoires in COVID-19. The assay was immunoSEQ multiplex PCR, and TCRdb's table has in-frame clones only and misses some. The sample has a few hundred thousand clones; around 89% are singletons. The sequenced material came from PBMCs or T cells enriched from blood (not recorded which). The receptors shown here come from a young woman with acute COVID-19.

This clone appeared a single time. V gene TRBV27 combines with J gene TRBJ1-5; no clear D gene. The CDR3 is 15 residues long. The V end lost 0 bases, the J end lost 6 bases, and 12 bases lay between the germline ends. Per the germline V gene, CDR1 is MNHEY and CDR2 is SMNVEV (reference sequence). For the CDR3, the DNA is TGTGCCAGCAGTTTATCACGGGTGGCCAGTCAGCCCCAGCATTTT. Translation gives CASSLSRVASQPQHF.

The rearrangement uses TRBV27 and TRBJ2-7, with D possibly TRBD2 on 5 matching bases. CDR1 is MNHEY, CDR2 SMNVEV, per germline (reference sequence). V was pared by 4 bases and J by 6 bases, with 16 bases between. There are 14 residues in the CDR3. The CDR3 nucleotides read TGTGCCAGCAGTTCTGGGCGAGTGGGGAGCGAGCAGTACTTC. Its translation is CASSSGRVGSEQYF.

This clone was detected only once. This CDR3 fails to terminate in the conserved phenylalanine or tryptophan, so it likely reflects a read error. The DNA is omitted, as the CDR3 cannot be located on it reliably, and the CDR3 follows TCRdb's listing. CDR3 residues: CSVRQGAL. The gene calls are TRBV20-1 and TRBJ2-7; the D segment call TRBD1 is taken from the table without a DNA check. The germline V gene encodes CDR1 DFQATT and CDR2 SNEGSKA (reference sequence). Both ends counted, the CDR3 spans 8 residues.

J is TRBJ1-1 and V is TRBV29-1; 7 bases line up with TRBD1. The CDR3 sequence is 13 residues long. Germline CDR1 reads SQVTM; CDR2 reads ANQGSEA. Losses at the gene ends were 7 bases for V and 2 bases for J; bases not matched to a gene: 7. CDR3 bases: TGCAGCGCAGGGGGGACAGACAACACTGAAGCTTTCTTT. This sequence encodes CSAGGTDNTEAFF.

The J gene is TRBJ2-3, the V gene TRBV6-5, with a tentative D call TRBD2 (6 bases). Germline V CDR1 and CDR2: MNHEY, SVGAGI. There are 14 residues in the CDR3. The germline V and J ends were trimmed by 0 bases and 6 bases, with 10 bases remaining between them. CDR3 region: CASSYSLRGDTQYF. In nucleotides, the CDR3 is TGTGCCAGCAGTTACTCCCTTCGGGGGGATACGCAGTATTTT.

In this sample, this clone turned up many times. This sequence joins TRBV6-5 and TRBJ1-6, with D possibly TRBD1 on 6 matching bases. The CDR3 spans 16 residues. V lost 0 bases to trimming and J lost 6 bases, with 12 bases between them. Germline loops: CDR1 MNHEY, CDR2 SVGAGI. CDR3 in amino acids: CASSYSIQGGNSPLHF. Here the CDR3 DNA reads TGTGCCAGCAGTTACTCGATACAGGGTGGTAATTCACCCCTCCACTTT.

The rearrangement joins TRBV9 to TRBJ2-1; TRBD2 matches at 13 bases. This CDR3 has 20 amino acids. Losses at the gene ends were 4 bases for V and 2 bases for J; bases not matched to a gene: 15. The germline V gene encodes CDR1 SGDLS and CDR2 YYNGEE. The CDR3 DNA follows: TGTGCCAGCAGCCCGACCCCGACTAGCGGGAGGCCTTCGGCCTACAATGAGCAGTTCTTC. This codes for CASSPTPTSGRPSAYNEQFF.

The genes are TRBV6-5 and TRBJ2-1, with D possibly matching TRBD2 (5 bases). Germline V gene sequence: CDR1 MNHEY, CDR2 SVGAGI. V was trimmed by 7 bases and J by 7 bases, leaving 14 bases between them. This CDR3 has 13 residues. CDR3 amino acids: CASTEGPFNEQFF. The CDR3 DNA is TGTGCCAGCACAGAGGGTCCTTTTAATGAGCAGTTCTTC.

The rearrangement joins TRBV19 to TRBJ2-1; possible D gene TRBD2, 6 bases. Germline-derived CDR1 and CDR2 are LNHDA and SQIVND (reference sequence). With 6 bases removed from V and 10 bases from J, the gap between germline ends came to 10 bases. The CDR3 runs 11 residues. This CDR3 is CASSPGVEQFF. The CDR3 DNA sequence: TGTGCCAGTAGCCCGGGGGTGGAGCAGTTCTTC.

This clone appeared a few times. The chain carries TRBV2 and TRBJ1-1; D not resolved. Germline V gene lookup returns CDR1 SNHLY and CDR2 FYNNEI. Trimming took off 5 bases at V and 1 base at J, with 8 bases between the two ends. This CDR3 is built from 13 residues. DNA for the CDR3: TGTGCCAGCAGTTCAGGTGGGAACACTGAAGCTTTCTTT. This gives the protein CASSSGGNTEAFF.

J is TRBJ2-3 and V is TRBV9, with D possibly matching TRBD2 (5 bases). Germline V gene sequence: CDR1 SGDLS, CDR2 YYNGEE. The CDR3 spans 13 residues. The CDR3 reads CASDSPSTDTQYF. CDR3 coding DNA: TGTGCGTCGGACTCTCCTAGCACAGATACGCAGTATTTT.

The chain couples TRBV3-1 (or the pseudogene TRBV3-2) to TRBJ2-7, with a tentative D call TRBD1 (5 bases). Per germline, CDR1 LGHDT and CDR2 YNNKEL (reference sequence). The CDR3 has 20 residues. The V end lost 1 base, the J end lost 1 base, and 26 bases lay between the germline ends. CDR3 in DNA: TGTGCCAGCAGCCAAGTCAGGGATGGTGTAGGGGTCAGAGTATCCTACGAGCAGTACTTC. Amino acids: CASSQVRDGVGVRVSYEQYF.

The chain recombines TRBV18 with TRBJ2-7; perhaps TRBD2 as D (5 bases). The CDR3 is 13 amino acids. Germline CDR1 is KGHSH and CDR2 is LQKENI. V was cut by 6 bases and J by 3 bases, with 12 bases left in between. The CDR3 coding sequence is TGTGCCAGCTCCGGGTCGGAGGACTACGAGCAGTACTTC. Residues: CASSGSEDYEQYF.

This sequence joins TRBV4-2 and TRBJ1-1, with D perhaps matching TRBD1 (6 bases). The length of the CDR3 is 15 residues. V lost 0 bases, J lost 1 base, and 9 bases lay in between. The germline V gene encodes CDR1 LGHNA and CDR2 YNFKEQ. CDR3 sequence reads: CASSQDGGRNTEAFF. The CDR3 nucleotides read TGTGCCAGCAGCCAAGATGGGGGCCGGAACACTGAAGCTTTCTTT.